This T cell receptor beta chain was documented in a study of glioma-infiltrating T cells after dendritic cell vaccination. The time point here: after dendritic cell vaccination, including at tumor progression/relapse. The protocol was immunoSEQ multiplex PCR, while the TCRdb copy is restricted to in-frame clones and leaves out a portion. The table includes approximately 50,000 clones, 75% to 90% detected once. The clonotype was recovered from a human donor with glioblastoma. The material sequenced was blood, taken after dendritic cell vaccination.

This chain's CDR3 is CASSTWTGDTEAFF. CDR3 nucleotides: TGTGCCAGTAGTACCTGGACAGGGGACACTGAAGCTTTCTTT. This sequence joins TRBV19 and TRBJ1-1, with TRBD1 identical over 9 bases. V shed 4 bases, J shed 3 bases, and the junction held 3 bases outside the gene matches. The CDR3 totals 14 residues. In germline, CDR1 is LNHDA, CDR2 SQIVND (reference sequence).